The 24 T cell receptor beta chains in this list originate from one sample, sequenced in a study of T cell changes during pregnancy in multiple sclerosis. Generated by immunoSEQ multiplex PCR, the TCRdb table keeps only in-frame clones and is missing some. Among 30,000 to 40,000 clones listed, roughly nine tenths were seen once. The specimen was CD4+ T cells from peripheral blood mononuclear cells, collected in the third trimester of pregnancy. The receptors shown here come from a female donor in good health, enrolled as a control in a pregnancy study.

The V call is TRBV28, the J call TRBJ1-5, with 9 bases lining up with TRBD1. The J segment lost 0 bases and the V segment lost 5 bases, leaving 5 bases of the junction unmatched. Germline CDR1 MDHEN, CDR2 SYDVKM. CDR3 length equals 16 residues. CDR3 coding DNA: TGTGCCAGCAGTCCGTGGACAGGGGATAGCAATCAGCCCCAGCATTTT. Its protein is CASSPWTGDSNQPQHF.

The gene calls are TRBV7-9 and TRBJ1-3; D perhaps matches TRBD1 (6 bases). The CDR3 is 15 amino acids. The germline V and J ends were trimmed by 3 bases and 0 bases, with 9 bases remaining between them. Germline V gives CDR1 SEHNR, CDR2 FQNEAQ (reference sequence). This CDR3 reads CASSLTGYSGNTIYF. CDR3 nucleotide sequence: TGTGCCAGCAGCTTGACAGGTTACTCTGGAAACACCATATATTTT.

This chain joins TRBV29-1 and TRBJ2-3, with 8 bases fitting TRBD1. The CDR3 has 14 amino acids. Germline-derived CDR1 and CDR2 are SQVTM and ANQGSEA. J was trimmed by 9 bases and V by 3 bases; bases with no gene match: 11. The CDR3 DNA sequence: TGCAGCGTTGAGGCGACAGGGGTGGGCGGGACGCAGTATTTT. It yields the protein CSVEATGVGGTQYF.

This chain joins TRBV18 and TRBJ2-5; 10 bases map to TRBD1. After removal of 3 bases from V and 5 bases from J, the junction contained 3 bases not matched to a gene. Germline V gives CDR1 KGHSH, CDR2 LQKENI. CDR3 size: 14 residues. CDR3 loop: CASSPGTGDETQYF. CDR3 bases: TGTGCCAGCTCACCGGGGACAGGGGATGAGACCCAGTACTTC. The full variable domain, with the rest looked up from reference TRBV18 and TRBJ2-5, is NAGVMQNPRHLVRRRGQEARLRCSPMKGHSHVYWYRQLPEEGLKFMVYLQKENIIDESGMPKERFSAEFPKEGPSILRIQQVVRGDSAAYFCASSPGTGDETQYFGPGTRLLVL.

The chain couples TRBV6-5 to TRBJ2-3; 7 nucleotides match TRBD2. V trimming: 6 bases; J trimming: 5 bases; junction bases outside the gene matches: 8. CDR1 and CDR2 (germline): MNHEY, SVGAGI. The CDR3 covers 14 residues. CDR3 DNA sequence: TGTGCCAGCAGCAGCCGGGACTATCAAGATACGCAGTATTTT. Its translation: CASSSRDYQDTQYF.

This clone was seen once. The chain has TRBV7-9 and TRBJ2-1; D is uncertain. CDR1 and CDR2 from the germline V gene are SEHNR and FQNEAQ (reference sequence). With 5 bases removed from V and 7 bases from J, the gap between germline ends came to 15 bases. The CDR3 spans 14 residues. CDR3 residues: CASSPDTVGNEQFF. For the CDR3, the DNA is TGTGCCAGCAGCCCCGACACCGTTGGTAATGAGCAGTTCTTC.

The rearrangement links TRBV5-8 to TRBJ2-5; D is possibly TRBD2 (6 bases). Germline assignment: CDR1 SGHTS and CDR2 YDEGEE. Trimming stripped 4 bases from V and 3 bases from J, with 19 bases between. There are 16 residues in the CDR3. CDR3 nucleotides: TGTGCCAGCAGCGCCCGCGGGATCTTAGGGAAAGAGACCCAGTACTTC. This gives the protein CASSARGILGKETQYF.

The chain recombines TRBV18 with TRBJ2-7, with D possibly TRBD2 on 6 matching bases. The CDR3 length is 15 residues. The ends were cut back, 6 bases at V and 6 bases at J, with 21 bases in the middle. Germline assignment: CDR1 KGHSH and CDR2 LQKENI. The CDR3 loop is CASSVSMPGVSEQYF. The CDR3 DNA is TGTGCCAGCTCGGTATCCATGCCGGGAGTAAGCGAGCAGTACTTC. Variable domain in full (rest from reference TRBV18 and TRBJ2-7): NAGVMQNPRHLVRRRGQEARLRCSPMKGHSHVYWYRQLPEEGLKFMVYLQKENIIDESGMPKERFSAEFPKEGPSILRIQQVVRGDSAAYFCASSVSMPGVSEQYFGPGTRLTVT.

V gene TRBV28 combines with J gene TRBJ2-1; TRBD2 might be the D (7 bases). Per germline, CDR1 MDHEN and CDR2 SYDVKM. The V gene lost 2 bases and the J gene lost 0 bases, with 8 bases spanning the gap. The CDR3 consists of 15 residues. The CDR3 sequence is CASSLGGASYNEQFF. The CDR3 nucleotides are TGTGCCAGCAGTTTAGGGGGGGCCTCCTACAATGAGCAGTTCTTC. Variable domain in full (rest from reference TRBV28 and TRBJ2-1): DVKVTQSSRYLVKRTGEKVFLECVQDMDHENMFWYRQDPGLGLRLIYFSYDVKMKEKGDIPEGYSVSREKKERFSLILESASTNQTSMYLCASSLGGASYNEQFFGPGTRLTVL.

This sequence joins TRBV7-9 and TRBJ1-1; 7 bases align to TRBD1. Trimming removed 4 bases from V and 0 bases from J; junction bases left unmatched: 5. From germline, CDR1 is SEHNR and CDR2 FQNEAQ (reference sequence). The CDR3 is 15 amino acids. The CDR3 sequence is CASSSSGGMNTEAFF. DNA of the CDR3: TGTGCCAGCAGCTCCTCAGGGGGGATGAACACTGAAGCTTTCTTT.

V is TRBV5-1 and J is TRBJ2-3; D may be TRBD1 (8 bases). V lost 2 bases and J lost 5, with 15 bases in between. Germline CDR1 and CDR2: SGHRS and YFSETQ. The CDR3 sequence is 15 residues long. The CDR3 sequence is CASSLQGGPGDTQYF. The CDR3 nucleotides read TGCGCCAGCAGCTTACAGGGGGGGCCTGGAGATACGCAGTATTTT.

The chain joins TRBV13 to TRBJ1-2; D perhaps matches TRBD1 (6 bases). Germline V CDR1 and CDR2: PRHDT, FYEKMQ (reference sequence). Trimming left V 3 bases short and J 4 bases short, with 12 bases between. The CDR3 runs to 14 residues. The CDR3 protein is CASSFRGLSYGYTF. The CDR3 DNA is TGTGCCAGCAGCTTCAGGGGCCTTAGCTATGGCTACACCTTC.

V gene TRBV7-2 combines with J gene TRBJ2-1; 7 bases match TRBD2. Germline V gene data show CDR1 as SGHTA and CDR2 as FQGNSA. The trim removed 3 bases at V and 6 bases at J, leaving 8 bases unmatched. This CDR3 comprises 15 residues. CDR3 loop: CASSLVSGPSNEQFF. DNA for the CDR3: TGTGCCAGCAGCTTGGTTAGCGGGCCCTCCAATGAGCAGTTCTTC.

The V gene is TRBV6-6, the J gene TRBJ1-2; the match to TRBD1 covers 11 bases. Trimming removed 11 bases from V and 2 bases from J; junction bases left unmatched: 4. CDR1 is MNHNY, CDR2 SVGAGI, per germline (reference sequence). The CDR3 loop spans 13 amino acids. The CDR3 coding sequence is TGTGCCGTAAGGGACAGGGGGAACTATGGCTACACCTTC. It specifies CAVRDRGNYGYTF.

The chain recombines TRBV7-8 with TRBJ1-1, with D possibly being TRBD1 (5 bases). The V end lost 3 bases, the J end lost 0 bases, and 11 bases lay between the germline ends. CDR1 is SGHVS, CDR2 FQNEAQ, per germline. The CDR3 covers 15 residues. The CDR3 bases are TGTGCCAGCAGCTTTGTAACAGGAGTGAACACTGAAGCTTTCTTT. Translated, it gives CASSFVTGVNTEAFF.

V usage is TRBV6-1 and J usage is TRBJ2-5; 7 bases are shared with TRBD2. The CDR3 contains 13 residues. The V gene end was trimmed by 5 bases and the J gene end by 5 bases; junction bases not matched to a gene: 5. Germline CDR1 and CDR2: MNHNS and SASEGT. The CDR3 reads CASSSLGGETQYF. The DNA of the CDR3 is TGTGCCAGCAGTTCCCTCGGGGGGGAGACCCAGTACTTC.

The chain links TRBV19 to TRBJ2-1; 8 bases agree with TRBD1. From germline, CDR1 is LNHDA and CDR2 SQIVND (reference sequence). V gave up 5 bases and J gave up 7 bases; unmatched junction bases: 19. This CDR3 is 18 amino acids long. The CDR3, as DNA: TGTGCCAGTAGTCTGATGGGCCCAGGGGGCGGCCGCCGGAATGAGCAGTTCTTC. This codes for CASSLMGPGGGRRNEQFF.

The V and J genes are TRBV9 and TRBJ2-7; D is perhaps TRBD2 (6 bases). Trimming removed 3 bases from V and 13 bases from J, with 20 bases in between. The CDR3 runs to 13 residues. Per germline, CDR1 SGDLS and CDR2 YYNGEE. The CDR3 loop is CASSASPGTPRYF. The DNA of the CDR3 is TGTGCCAGCAGCGCGTCGCCCGGGACTCCCAGATACTTC. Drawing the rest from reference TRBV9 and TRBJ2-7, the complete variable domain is DSGVTQTPKHLITATGQRVTLRCSPRSGDLSVYWYQQSLDQGLQFLIQYYNGEERAKGNILERFSAQQFPDLHSELNLSSLELGDSALYFCASSASPGTPRYFGPGTRLTVT.

The CDR3 is CAINKGGGGGYTF. The CDR3 DNA is TGTGCCATCAACAAGGGTGGCGGGGGAGGCTACACCTTC. V gene TRBV10-3 combines with J gene TRBJ1-2; tentative D call: TRBD1 (5 bases). Germline loops: CDR1 ENHRY, CDR2 SYGVKD. The CDR3 consists of 13 residues. With 7 bases removed from V and 8 bases from J, the gap between germline ends came to 17 bases.

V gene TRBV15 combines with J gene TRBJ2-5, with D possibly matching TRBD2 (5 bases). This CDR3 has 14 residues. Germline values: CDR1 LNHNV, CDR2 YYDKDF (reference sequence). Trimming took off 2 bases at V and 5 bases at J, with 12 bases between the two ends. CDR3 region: CATSRNGLRETQYF. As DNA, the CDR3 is TGTGCCACCAGCAGAAATGGACTGCGCGAGACCCAGTACTTC.

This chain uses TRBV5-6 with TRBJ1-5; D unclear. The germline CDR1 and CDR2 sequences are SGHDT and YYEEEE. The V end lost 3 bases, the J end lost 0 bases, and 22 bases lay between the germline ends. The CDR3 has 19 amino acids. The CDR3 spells CASSSRTHLMVHSNQPQHF. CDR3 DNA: TGTGCCAGCAGCTCGCGTACCCATCTGATGGTTCATAGCAATCAGCCCCAGCATTTT.

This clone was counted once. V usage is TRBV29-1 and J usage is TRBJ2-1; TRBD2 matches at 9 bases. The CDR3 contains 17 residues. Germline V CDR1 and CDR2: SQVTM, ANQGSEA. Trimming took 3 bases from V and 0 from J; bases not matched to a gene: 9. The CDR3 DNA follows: TGCAGCGTTGATAGGCTAGCGGGGATGAACTCCTACAATGAGCAGTTCTTC. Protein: CSVDRLAGMNSYNEQFF.

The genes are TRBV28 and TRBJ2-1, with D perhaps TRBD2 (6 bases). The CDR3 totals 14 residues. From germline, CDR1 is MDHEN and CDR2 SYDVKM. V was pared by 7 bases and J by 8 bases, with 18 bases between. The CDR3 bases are TGTGCCAGCACCGGGGGTTCGGGATGGGATGAGCAGTTCTTC. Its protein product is CASTGGSGWDEQFF. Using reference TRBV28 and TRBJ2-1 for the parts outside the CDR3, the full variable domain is DVKVTQSSRYLVKRTGEKVFLECVQDMDHENMFWYRQDPGLGLRLIYFSYDVKMKEKGDIPEGYSVSREKKERFSLILESASTNQTSMYLCASTGGSGWDEQFFGPGTRLTVL.

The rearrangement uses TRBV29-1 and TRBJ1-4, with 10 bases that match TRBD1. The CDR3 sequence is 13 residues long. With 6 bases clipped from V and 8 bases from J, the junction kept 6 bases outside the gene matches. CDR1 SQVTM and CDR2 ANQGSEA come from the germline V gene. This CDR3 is CSVETGGEEKLFF. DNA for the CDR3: TGCAGCGTCGAGACAGGGGGCGAGGAAAAACTGTTTTTT.